This T cell receptor beta chain was documented in a study of OX40 agonist ivuxolimab in advanced cancers. V lost 3 bases, J lost 6 bases, and 3 bases lay in between. Germline CDR1 reads SGHDT; CDR2 reads YYEEEE. The CDR3 covers 10 residues. Turning to this clone: Its antigen is not identified.

Study observations and caveats: Fewer expanded clones were found on average in CD4+ than in CD8+ T cells.

TCRdb keeps only in-frame clones here, not all; method: immunoSEQ multiplex PCR. The data show under 65,000 clones, roughly nine tenths seen once. This clonotype originated in an adult with an advanced solid tumor such as melanoma, head and neck, liver or kidney cancer. This chain connects TRBV5-6 to TRBJ1-2; no firm D call. The sample was CD4+ or CD8+ T cells sorted from blood, taken in a trial of the OX40 agonist ivuxolimab. The CDR3 protein is CASSCNGYTF. DNA of the CDR3: TGTGCCAGCAGCTGTAATGGCTACACCTTC. Drawing the rest from reference TRBV5-6 and TRBJ1-2, the complete variable domain is DAGVTQSPTHLIKTRGQQVTLRCSPKSGHDTVSWYQQALGQGPQFIFQYYEEEERQRGNFPDRFSGHQFPNYSSELNVNALLLGDSALYLCASSCNGYTFGSGTRLTVV.